The rows below give T cell receptor beta chains drawn from one sample of a study of T cells after yellow fever vaccination. TCRdb reprocessed the 5' RACE reads with MiXCR, giving one entry per CDR3 protein. Here the sample spans 500,000 to 650,000 distinct CDR3 sequences, roughly 13% being singletons. The sequencing here drew on PBMCs, taken on the day of the yellow fever booster vaccination. These receptors originate from a man aged 30 to 45 who received the YFV17D yellow fever vaccine. The CDR3 runs from the conserved cysteine through the conserved F or W. The D gene is left open where the match is weak. Size tells how often a clone was seen (once, few, many) or the class of an expanded clone, and some rows leave it out.

J gene: TRBJ2-2
D gene: -
clone size: -
CDR3 length: 14
V gene: TRBV5-1
CDR3 protein: CASSLATLTGELFF
CDR3 DNA: TGCGCCAGCAGCTTGGCCACGCTCACCGGGGAGCTGTTTTTT

J gene: TRBJ1-1
D gene: TRBD1
clone size: -
CDR3 length: 16
V gene: TRBV6-5
CDR3 protein: CASRTLTGTGNTEAFF
CDR3 DNA: TGTGCCAGCAGAACCTTAACCGGGACAGGGAACACTGAAGCTTTCTTT

J gene: TRBJ1-3
D gene: -
clone size: few
CDR3 length: 13
V gene: TRBV30
CDR3 protein: CAWTRSSGNTIYF
CDR3 DNA: TGTGCCTGGACTAGAAGCTCTGGAAACACCATATATTTT

J gene: TRBJ2-7
D gene: -
clone size: few
CDR3 length: 13
V gene: TRBV20-1
CDR3 protein: CSASGPSSYEQYF
CDR3 DNA: TGCAGTGCTAGCGGGCCGAGCTCCTACGAGCAGTACTTC

J gene: TRBJ2-1
D gene: TRBD1
clone size: few
CDR3 length: 14
V gene: TRBV12-3/TRBV12-4
CDR3 protein: CASSRRGQGDEQFF
CDR3 DNA: TGTGCCAGCAGCCGAAGAGGACAGGGAGATGAGCAGTTCTTC

J gene: TRBJ2-5
D gene: -
clone size: few
CDR3 length: 16
V gene: TRBV7-8
CDR3 protein: CASSLIIRQTKETQYF
CDR3 DNA: TGTGCCAGCAGCTTAATCATCCGACAGACGAAAGAGACCCAGTACTTC

J gene: TRBJ1-6
D gene: -
clone size: few
CDR3 length: 14
V gene: TRBV4-2
CDR3 protein: CASSQGADNSPLHF
CDR3 DNA: TGTGCCAGCAGCCAAGGGGCCGATAATTCACCCCTCCACTTT

J gene: TRBJ2-1
D gene: -
clone size: few
CDR3 length: 12
V gene: TRBV18
CDR3 protein: CASSRGESWQFF
CDR3 DNA: TGTGCCAGCTCACGGGGGGAGTCTTGGCAGTTCTTC

J gene: TRBJ2-3
D gene: TRBD1
clone size: -
CDR3 length: 15
V gene: TRBV5-6
CDR3 protein: CASRPGTGSTDTQYF
CDR3 DNA: TGTGCCAGCAGACCCGGGACAGGGTCCACAGATACGCAGTATTTT

J gene: TRBJ1-1
D gene: -
clone size: -
CDR3 length: 15
V gene: TRBV28
CDR3 protein: CASSSAGKANTEAFF
CDR3 DNA: TGTGCCAGCAGTTCGGCAGGGAAGGCGAACACTGAAGCTTTCTTT

J gene: TRBJ2-5
D gene: -
clone size: few
CDR3 length: 15
V gene: TRBV20-1
CDR3 protein: CSADTPVDSRETQYF
CDR3 DNA: TGCAGTGCTGATACCCCTGTGGACAGCCGAGAGACCCAGTACTTC

J gene: TRBJ1-5
D gene: TRBD1
clone size: few
CDR3 length: 15
V gene: TRBV27
CDR3 protein: CASSSRQGLISPQHF
CDR3 DNA: TGTGCCAGCAGTTCCCGACAGGGCCTAATCAGCCCCCAGCATTTT

J gene: TRBJ1-2
D gene: -
clone size: few
CDR3 length: 12
V gene: TRBV29-1
CDR3 protein: CSVLKGLGGYTF
CDR3 DNA: TGCAGCGTTTTAAAGGGACTAGGTGGCTACACCTTC

J gene: TRBJ2-1
D gene: TRBD2
clone size: -
CDR3 length: 17
V gene: TRBV20-1
CDR3 protein: CSASRGRASGTYNEQFF
CDR3 DNA: TGCAGTGCTAGCCGGGGTAGGGCTAGCGGAACCTACAATGAGCAGTTCTTC

J gene: TRBJ1-5
D gene: -
clone size: few
CDR3 length: 13
V gene: TRBV5-1
CDR3 protein: CASSLGQRQPQHF
CDR3 DNA: TGCGCCAGCAGCTTGGGACAGAGACAGCCCCAGCATTTT

J gene: TRBJ2-2
D gene: -
clone size: few
CDR3 length: 16
V gene: TRBV20-1
CDR3 protein: CSARATTGWHTGELFF
CDR3 DNA: TGCAGTGCTAGGGCTACCACAGGGTGGCACACCGGGGAGCTGTTTTTT

J gene: TRBJ1-3
D gene: -
clone size: few
CDR3 length: 15
V gene: TRBV7-2
CDR3 protein: CASSLGFGSGNTIYF
CDR3 DNA: TGTGCCAGCAGCTTGGGCTTTGGCTCTGGAAACACCATATATTTT

J gene: TRBJ2-2
D gene: -
clone size: few
CDR3 length: 15
V gene: TRBV4-3
CDR3 protein: CASSRTVANTGELFF
CDR3 DNA: TGCGCCAGCAGCCGGACGGTCGCGAACACCGGGGAGCTGTTTTTT

J gene: TRBJ1-4
D gene: -
clone size: once
CDR3 length: 14
V gene: TRBV5-6
CDR3 protein: CASSLFAQGEKLFF
CDR3 DNA: TGTGCCAGCAGCTTGTTCGCACAGGGCGAAAAACTGTTTTTT

J gene: TRBJ2-5
D gene: -
clone size: -
CDR3 length: 16
V gene: TRBV12-3/TRBV12-4
CDR3 protein: CASSPRGGARVETQYF
CDR3 DNA: TGTGCCAGCAGTCCGAGGGGGGGGGCTAGGGTAGAGACCCAGTACTTC

J gene: TRBJ2-2
D gene: TRBD2
clone size: few
CDR3 length: 15
V gene: TRBV29-1
CDR3 protein: CSVGVAGDHTGELFF
CDR3 DNA: TGCAGCGTTGGGGTAGCGGGAGATCACACCGGGGAGCTGTTTTTT

J gene: TRBJ2-7
D gene: -
clone size: few
CDR3 length: 14
V gene: TRBV5-1
CDR3 protein: CASSLRAGSYEEYF
CDR3 DNA: TGCGCCAGCAGCTTGAGGGCGGGCTCCTATGAAGAGTACTTC

J gene: TRBJ2-7
D gene: -
clone size: few
CDR3 length: 15
V gene: TRBV19
CDR3 protein: CASSTRTGNSYEQYF
CDR3 DNA: TGTGCCAGTAGTACTCGGACGGGAAACTCCTACGAGCAGTACTTC

J gene: TRBJ2-5
D gene: -
clone size: few
CDR3 length: 14
V gene: TRBV9
CDR3 protein: CASSPLHGQETQYF
CDR3 DNA: TGTGCCAGCAGCCCTTTGCATGGTCAAGAGACCCAGTACTTC

J gene: TRBJ1-1
D gene: -
clone size: many
CDR3 length: 12
V gene: TRBV12-5
CDR3 protein: CASGLVPREAFF
CDR3 DNA: TGTGCTAGTGGTTTGGTACCCCGAGAAGCTTTCTTT

J gene: TRBJ2-7
D gene: -
clone size: -
CDR3 length: 13
V gene: TRBV7-2
CDR3 protein: CASSLENAYEQYF
CDR3 DNA: TGTGCCAGCAGCTTGGAGAACGCCTACGAGCAGTACTTC

J gene: TRBJ1-1
D gene: -
clone size: -
CDR3 length: 14
V gene: TRBV20-1
CDR3 protein: CSARAGQRNTEAFF
CDR3 DNA: TGCAGTGCTAGAGCCGGACAGCGGAACACTGAAGCTTTCTTT

J gene: TRBJ2-2
D gene: TRBD1
clone size: few
CDR3 length: 16
V gene: TRBV5-1
CDR3 protein: CASSPGQGAKIGELFF
CDR3 DNA: TGCGCCAGCAGTCCGGGACAGGGGGCGAAAATCGGGGAGCTGTTTTTT